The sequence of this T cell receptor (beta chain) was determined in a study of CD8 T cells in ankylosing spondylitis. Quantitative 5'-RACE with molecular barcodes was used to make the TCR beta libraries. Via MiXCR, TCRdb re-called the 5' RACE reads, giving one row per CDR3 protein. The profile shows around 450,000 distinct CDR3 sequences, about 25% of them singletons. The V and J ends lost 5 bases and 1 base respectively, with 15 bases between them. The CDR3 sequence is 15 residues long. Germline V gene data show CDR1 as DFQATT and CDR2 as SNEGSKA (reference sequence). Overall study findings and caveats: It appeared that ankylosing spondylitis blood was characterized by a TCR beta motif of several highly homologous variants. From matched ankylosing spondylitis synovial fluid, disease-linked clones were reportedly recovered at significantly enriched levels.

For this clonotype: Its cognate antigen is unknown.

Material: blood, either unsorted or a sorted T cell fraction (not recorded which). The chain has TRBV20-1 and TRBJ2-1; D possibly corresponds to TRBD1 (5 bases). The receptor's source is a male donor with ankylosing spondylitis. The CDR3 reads CSAQRKGRSYNEQFF. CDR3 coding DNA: TGCAGTGCTCAACGTAAGGGGCGGTCCTACAATGAGCAGTTCTTC.